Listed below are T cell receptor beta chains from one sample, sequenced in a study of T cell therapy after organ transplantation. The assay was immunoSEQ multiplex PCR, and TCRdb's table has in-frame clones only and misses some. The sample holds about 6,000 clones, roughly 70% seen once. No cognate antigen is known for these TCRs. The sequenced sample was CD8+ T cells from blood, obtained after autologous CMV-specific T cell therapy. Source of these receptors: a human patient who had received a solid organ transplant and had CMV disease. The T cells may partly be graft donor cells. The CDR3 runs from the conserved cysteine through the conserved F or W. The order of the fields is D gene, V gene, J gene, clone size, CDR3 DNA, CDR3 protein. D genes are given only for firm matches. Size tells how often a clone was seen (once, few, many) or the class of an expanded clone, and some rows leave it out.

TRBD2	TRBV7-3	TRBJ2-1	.	TGTGCCAGCAGCCCTCGGACTAGCGGGAGGGCCGAGTTCTTC	CASSPRTSGRAEFF
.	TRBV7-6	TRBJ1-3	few	TGTGCCAGCAGCTCTTACAGGGAGGGTTCTGGAAACACCATATATTTT	CASSSYREGSGNTIYF
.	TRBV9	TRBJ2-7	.	TGTGCCAGCAGCGTAGCGGGGGACGAGCAGTACTTC	CASSVAGDEQYF
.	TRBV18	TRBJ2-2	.	TGTGCCAGCTCACCAAAGGGGAGCTGGGGCAGCCGGGAGCTGTTTTTT	CASSPKGSWGSRELFF
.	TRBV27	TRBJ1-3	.	TGTGCCAGCAGTTTAAGTGTCTCGTTGGACACCATATATTTT	CASSLSVSLDTIYF
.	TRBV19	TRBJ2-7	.	TGTGCCAGTAGTATGAACCGCGCCTACGAGCAGTACTTC	CASSMNRAYEQYF
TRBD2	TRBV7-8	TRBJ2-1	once	TGTGCCAGCAGCTTAGTTCCCGGGAGGAATGAGCAGTTCTTC	CASSLVPGRNEQFF
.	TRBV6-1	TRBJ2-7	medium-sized	TGTGCCAGCACTAAGACGGTAGACTCTTCCTACGAGCAGTACTTC	CASTKTVDSSYEQYF
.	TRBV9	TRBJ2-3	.	TGTGCCAGCAGCGTGTCAGGGACTAGCACAGATACGCAGTATTTT	CASSVSGTSTDTQYF
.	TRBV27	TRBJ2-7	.	TGTGCCAGCAGCCCTTCGATTCTCTCCTACGAGCAGTACTTC	CASSPSILSYEQYF
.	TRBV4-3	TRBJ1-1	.	TGCGCCAGCAGCGTTCGGACGGGGGGCACTGAAGCTTTCTTT	CASSVRTGGTEAFF
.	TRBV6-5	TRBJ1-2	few	TGTGCCATTGGGGAAGGATCATATGGCTACACCTTC	CAIGEGSYGYTF
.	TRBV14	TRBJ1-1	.	TGTGCCAGCAGCCCTCAAGTGGGAATGAACACTGAAGCTTTCTTT	CASSPQVGMNTEAFF
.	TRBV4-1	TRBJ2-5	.	TGCGCCAGCAGCCAGATGAGGACCTGGGAGACCCAGTACTTC	CASSQMRTWETQYF
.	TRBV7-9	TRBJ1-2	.	TGTGCCAGCAGCTCCCAGGGGTCCGCCTATGGCTACACCTTC	CASSSQGSAYGYTF
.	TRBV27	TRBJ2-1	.	TGTGCCAGCAGTTACGGTGCCGACAATGAGCAGTTCTTC	CASSYGADNEQFF
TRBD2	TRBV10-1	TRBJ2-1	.	TGCGCCAGCAGTACAAAGACTAGCGGGAGTGGAAATGAGCAGTTCTTC	CASSTKTSGSGNEQFF
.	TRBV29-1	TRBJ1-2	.	TGCAGCGTTGAAGATGGGGCGGGTTCTCTTCCCTATGGCTACACCTTC	CSVEDGAGSLPYGYTF
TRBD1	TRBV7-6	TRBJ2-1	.	TGTGCCAGCAGCCCCGGGACAGGGGTCAATGAGCAGTTCTTC	CASSPGTGVNEQFF
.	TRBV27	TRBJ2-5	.	TGTGCCAGCAGGAACAGGGTGCGGGGAGAGACCCAGTACTTC	CASRNRVRGETQYF
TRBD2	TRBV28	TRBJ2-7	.	TGTGCCAGCAGCCACCCGGGTCTGACTAGCATTTCCTACGAGCAGTACTTC	CASSHPGLTSISYEQYF
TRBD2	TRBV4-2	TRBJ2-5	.	TGTGCCAGCAGCCAAGAGTACCGGGAGGTGGTGGAGACCCAGTACTTC	CASSQEYREVVETQYF
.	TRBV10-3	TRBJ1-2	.	TGTGCCATCAGTGAGCCCCCCCAGGGGCCCTATGGCTACACCTTC	CAISEPPQGPYGYTF
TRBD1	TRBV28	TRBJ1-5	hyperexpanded	TGTGCCAGCAGTTTGGAGGGACAGGGTGGACAGCCCCAGCATTTT	CASSLEGQGGQPQHF
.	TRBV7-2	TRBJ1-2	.	TGTGCCAGCAGCTTAAATTTCGGGGGCGCCCAGCCCGGCTACACCTTC	CASSLNFGGAQPGYTF
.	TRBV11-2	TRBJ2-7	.	TGTGCCAGCATGGAAAACTACGAGCAGTACTTC	CASMENYEQYF
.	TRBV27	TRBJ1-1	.	TGTGCCAGCAGTCCCGGACCGGTGGTGGCTGAAGCTTTCTTT	CASSPGPVVAEAFF
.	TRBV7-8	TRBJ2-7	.	TGTGCCAGCAGCTTCGGAGCGGAAAGCTCCTACGAGCAGTACTTC	CASSFGAESSYEQYF
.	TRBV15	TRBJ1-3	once	TGTGCCACCAGCAGAGATCTAGGGGGTGGAAACACCATATATTTT	CATSRDLGGGNTIYF
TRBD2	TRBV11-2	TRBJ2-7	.	TGTGCCAGCAGCTTAGATGAGCGGGAGGGCTTCGAGCAGTACTTC	CASSLDEREGFEQYF
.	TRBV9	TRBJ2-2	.	TGTGCCAGCAGCCTCTACAGGGACACCGGGGAGCTGTTTTTT	CASSLYRDTGELFF
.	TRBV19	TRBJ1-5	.	TGTGCCAGTAGTATGGCGCGGTCGGGCAATCAGCCCCAGCATTTT	CASSMARSGNQPQHF
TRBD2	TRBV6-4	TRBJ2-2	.	TGTGCCACGAGCGGGAGTCCCACCGGGGAGCTGTTTTTT	CATSGSPTGELFF
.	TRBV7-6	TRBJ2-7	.	TGTGCCAGCAGCTCCGGGACTGACTACGAGCAGTACTTC	CASSSGTDYEQYF
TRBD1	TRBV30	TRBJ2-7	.	TGTGCCTGGAGTGCCCCGGGACAGGGGAGGGCCGAGCAGTACTTC	CAWSAPGQGRAEQYF
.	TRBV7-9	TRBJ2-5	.	TGTGCCAGCAGCTTGGGGGAGAGGGTAGCCCAAGAGACCCAGTACTTC	CASSLGERVAQETQYF
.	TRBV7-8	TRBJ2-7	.	TGTGCCAGCAGCTTAGAGACCCGAGTCGACGAGCAGTACTTC	CASSLETRVDEQYF
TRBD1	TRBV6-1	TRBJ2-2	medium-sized	TGTGCCAGCAGTGAATCCGGGACAGAAACCGGGGAGCTGTTTTTT	CASSESGTETGELFF
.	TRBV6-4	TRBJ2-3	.	TGTGCCAGCAGTGACACGCCCGGGGGCACAGATACGCAGTATTTT	CASSDTPGGTDTQYF